The next 26 T cell receptor beta chains were all read from a single sample in a study of T-cell reconstitution after alpha-beta-depleted transplantation in children. The TCRbeta library incorporated unique molecular identifiers. TCRdb reprocessed the PCR reads with MiXCR, giving one entry per CDR3 protein. The sample contains fewer than 1 million distinct CDR3 sequences, 15% to 20% of which appear only once. Sample: PBMCs, mostly from graft donor cells, taken 360 days after TCRalphabeta/CD19-depleted stem cell transplant. Receptors originate from a male patient aged 10 to 17 who had a stem cell transplant for acute lymphoblastic leukemia, so the T cells may come from the graft donor.

The gene calls are TRBV4-2 and TRBJ2-1, with 9 nucleotides matching TRBD2. Germline V gene sequence: CDR1 LGHNA, CDR2 YNFKEQ. J gave up 6 bases and V 1 base, and 10 bases lay outside the gene matches. The CDR3 is made up of 17 amino acids. The DNA of the CDR3 is TGTGCCAGCAGCCAAGCCCTGGGACTAGCTAGAGTCAATGAGCAGTTCTTC. Its translation is CASSQALGLARVNEQFF.

This rearrangement joins TRBV9 to TRBJ2-7; D is ambiguous. The V end lost 3 bases, the J end lost 7 bases, and 14 bases lay between the germline ends. From germline, CDR1 is SGDLS and CDR2 YYNGEE. This CDR3 contains 13 residues. Written as DNA, the CDR3 is TGTGCCAGCAGCGCTCTGACGACCGGAGAGCAGTACTTC. Translated, it gives CASSALTTGEQYF.

The chain couples TRBV25-1 to TRBJ2-1; the D is unclear. Trimming left V 2 bases short and J 6 bases short, with 8 bases between. This CDR3 contains 13 residues. CDR1 and CDR2 from the germline V gene are MGHDK and SYGVNS. CDR3 residues: CASSEEYGNEQFF. CDR3 in DNA: TGTGCCAGCAGTGAAGAATACGGCAATGAGCAGTTCTTC.

The table lists this clonotype with a few counts. V is TRBV7-2 and J is TRBJ2-7, with D possibly TRBD2 on 5 matching bases. The V end lost 5 bases, the J end lost 2 bases, and 13 bases lay between the germline ends. The CDR3 is 14 residues long. The germline V gene has CDR1 SGHTA and CDR2 FQGNSA. As DNA, the CDR3 is TGTGCCAGCAGCATAGACTACTTCACCTACGAGCAGTACTTC. Translating gives CASSIDYFTYEQYF.

This clonotype appeared a few times. The genes are TRBV18 and TRBJ2-7; no firm D call. Germline V CDR1 and CDR2: KGHSH, LQKENI. V dropped 3 bases and J dropped 1 base, with 13 bases sitting between them. This CDR3 region has 15 residues. This CDR3 reads CASSPKTLGSYEQYF. CDR3 nucleotides: TGTGCCAGCTCACCGAAAACCCTTGGATCCTACGAGCAGTACTTC.

The chain links TRBV4-2 to TRBJ2-7; no clear D gene. Germline V gene sequence: CDR1 LGHNA, CDR2 YNFKEQ. The CDR3 runs to 13 residues. Trimming took 4 bases from V and 6 from J, leaving 13 bases between them. The CDR3 bases are TGTGCCAGCAGCCCCACGCTCCGCCGCGAGCAGTACTTC. It specifies CASSPTLRREQYF.

This clonotype has more than one count but fewer than ten. The V gene is TRBV13, the J gene TRBJ2-5; D possibly corresponds to TRBD2 (6 bases). V was trimmed by 3 bases and J by 5 bases, leaving 10 bases between them. The CDR3 has 13 residues. Per germline, CDR1 PRHDT and CDR2 FYEKMQ (reference sequence). The CDR3 DNA reads as TGTGCCAGCAGCTTCTTTGGGGGGGAGACCCAGTACTTC. Amino acid sequence: CASSFFGGETQYF.

This clonotype occurred many times. This chain links TRBV27 with TRBJ2-2; TRBD2 might be the D (6 bases). V gave up 6 bases and J gave up 7 bases, with 12 bases separating them. Germline CDR1 is MNHEY and CDR2 is SMNVEV (reference sequence). The CDR3 contains 13 residues. CDR3 residues: CASRAGLFGELFF. The CDR3 nucleotides are TGTGCCAGCAGGGCGGGACTTTTCGGGGAGCTGTTTTTT.

This clonotype was detected ten times or more. V and J are TRBV12-3 or TRBV12-4 and TRBJ1-1; TRBD1 might be the D (6 bases). The CDR3 is 16 residues long. Trimming shortened V by 0 bases and J by 5 bases, and 16 bases separated the two germline ends. CDR3 nucleotide sequence: TGTGCCAGCAGTTTAGCCCCACAGGGACGGGGAACTGAAGCTTTCTTT. It yields the protein CASSLAPQGRGTEAFF.

This clonotype was seen a few times. The J gene is TRBJ1-5, the V gene TRBV15; 9 bases fit TRBD1. Trimming took 0 bases from V and 6 from J; bases not matched to a gene: 9. From germline, CDR1 is LNHNV and CDR2 YYDKDF (reference sequence). This CDR3 contains 17 residues. DNA of the CDR3: TGTGCCACCAGCAGAGACATCCCGGGACAGGGAAGTCAGCCCCAGCATTTT. This gives the protein CATSRDIPGQGSQPQHF. The complete variable domain, with remaining parts taken from reference TRBV15 and TRBJ1-5, reads DAMVIQNPRYQVTQFGKPVTLSCSQTLNHNVMYWYQQKSSQAPKLLFHYYDKDFNNEADTPDNFQSRRPNTSFCFLDIRSPGLGDTAMYLCATSRDIPGQGSQPQHFGDGTRLSIL.

V and J are TRBV7-8 and TRBJ2-5, with D possibly matching TRBD1 (6 bases). The CDR3 spans 14 residues. Per germline, CDR1 SGHVS and CDR2 FQNEAQ. V was trimmed by 6 bases and J by 1 base, leaving 12 bases between them. The CDR3 coding sequence is TGTGCCAGCAGGCGCAGGGGCAGCCAAGAGACCCAGTACTTC. It codes for CASRRRGSQETQYF.

A few counts support this clonotype. The V and J genes are TRBV24-1 and TRBJ2-1; D not resolved. Germline CDR1 KGHDR, CDR2 SFDVKD. The CDR3 has 20 amino acids. V was trimmed by 3 bases and J by 3 bases, leaving 26 bases between them. The CDR3 DNA reads TGTGCCACCAGTGATACCTACCAAAGCAGCGCCCTCCCCTGCTACAATGAGCAGTTCTTC. Its protein product is CATSDTYQSSALPCYNEQFF.

This clonotype has only a few counts. The genes are TRBV9 and TRBJ2-1; 8 bases align to TRBD2. With 1 base clipped from V and 0 bases from J, the junction kept 9 bases outside the gene matches. The germline CDR1 and CDR2 sequences are SGDLS and YYNGEE. The CDR3 contains 18 residues. The CDR3 DNA reads as TGTGCCAGCAGCGTATTGCTAGCGGGTCCGGGCTCCTACAATGAGCAGTTCTTC. It encodes CASSVLLAGPGSYNEQFF.

This clonotype has a count of ten or more. The V and J genes are TRBV4-1 and TRBJ2-1; D is ambiguous. CDR3 length equals 16 residues. Germline V gene lookup returns CDR1 MGHRA and CDR2 YSYEKL. V dropped 1 base and J dropped 0 bases, with 10 bases sitting between them. CDR3 nucleotide sequence: TGCGCCAGCAGCCAAGTGTATCAGAGCTCCTACAATGAGCAGTTCTTC. Translating it yields CASSQVYQSSYNEQFF.

The sample holds a few counts of this clonotype. The chain employs TRBV9 and TRBJ2-1; D gene ambiguous. The CDR3 is made up of 13 amino acids. Germline V lookup: CDR1 SGDLS, CDR2 YYNGEE. V was clipped by 3 bases and J by 10 bases, with 14 bases between them. As DNA, the CDR3 is TGTGCCAGCAGCGCTTCCGTAGCCCGCGAGCAGTTCTTC. This translates into CASSASVAREQFF.

This clonotype was seen once. CDR3: CASSPSGTRYNEQFF. Written as DNA, the CDR3 is TGTGCCAGCAGCCCCTCCGGGACTCGCTACAATGAGCAGTTCTTC. The chain employs TRBV3-1 and TRBJ2-1, with a weak D call TRBD2 (6 bases). CDR1 LGHDT and CDR2 YNNKEL come from the germline V gene (reference sequence). V gave up 4 bases and J gave up 3 bases, with 13 bases separating them. The CDR3 runs 15 residues.

This clonotype has just a few counts. The V call is TRBV20-1, the J call TRBJ1-5; maybe TRBD1 (5 bases). The ends were cut back, 8 bases at V and 4 bases at J, with 12 bases in the middle. The CDR3 is made up of 12 amino acids. Per germline, CDR1 DFQATT and CDR2 SNEGSKA (reference sequence). CDR3 in DNA: TGCAGTCTTGGGGGGGGGAATCAGCCCCAGCATTTT. It specifies CSLGGGNQPQHF.

This clonotype has more than one count but fewer than ten. The chain uses TRBV5-1 and TRBJ2-3, with 9 nucleotides matching TRBD2. The CDR3 sequence is 15 residues long. Germline trimming cut 5 bases from V and 3 bases from J; bases unmatched to any gene: 7. The V gene's germline CDR1 is SGHRS and CDR2 YFSETQ. The CDR3, as DNA: TGCGCCAGCAGGGTTCTAGCGGGAAGTACAGATACGCAGTATTTT. It yields the protein CASRVLAGSTDTQYF.

In its sample, this clonotype was seen a few times. The gene calls are TRBV7-3 and TRBJ2-3; D gene uncertain. Between the trimmed V and J ends, which lost 5 bases and 0 bases, there was a span of 15 bases. Germline V CDR1 and CDR2: SGHTA, FQGTGA. CDR3 length: 16 amino acids. CDR3 coding DNA: TGTGCCAGCAGCCCAAGAAGAGGCTCTAGCACAGATACGCAGTATTTT. The encoded protein is CASSPRRGSSTDTQYF.

This clonotype was seen a handful of times. The CDR3 DNA follows: TGTGCCAGCAAATTCGAGGCAAGAAAACTGTTTTTT. Translation gives CASKFEARKLFF. The chain combines TRBV12-3 or TRBV12-4 with TRBJ1-4; no definite D call. CDR3 length: 12 residues. Trimming took off 7 bases at V and 10 bases at J, with 13 bases between the two ends.

This clonotype was seen a handful of times. The gene calls are TRBV6-5 and TRBJ2-5; tentatively, D is TRBD2 (5 bases). The CDR3 contains 16 residues. V gave up 0 bases and J gave up 5 bases, with 16 bases separating them. CDR1 and CDR2 (germline): MNHEY, SVGAGI. In DNA form, the CDR3 reads TGTGCCAGCAGTTACTCGAGAAGCGGTCCGGGCGAGACCCAGTACTTC. It specifies CASSYSRSGPGETQYF.

The V and J genes are TRBV20-1 and TRBJ2-1, with TRBD1 as a possible D gene (6 bases). This CDR3 contains 12 residues. Germline V gene sequence: CDR1 DFQATT, CDR2 SNEGSKA (reference sequence). Trimming took off 6 bases at V and 7 bases at J, with 13 bases between the two ends. The CDR3 bases are TGCAGTGCCCAAAAGGGGGTGAATGAGCAGTTCTTC. Translation: CSAQKGVNEQFF.

This clonotype was detected a few times. The chain carries TRBV9 and TRBJ2-3, with 8 nucleotides matching TRBD2. The CDR3 covers 15 residues. Germline V lookup: CDR1 SGDLS, CDR2 YYNGEE. Unmatched junction bases numbered 0, after V lost 0 bases and J lost 0 bases. CDR3 bases: TGTGCCAGCAGCGTAGTAGCGGGGAGCACAGATACGCAGTATTTT. Its protein is CASSVVAGSTDTQYF.

This clonotype came up a few times. The V gene is TRBV5-1, the J gene TRBJ2-7, with TRBD2 matching 7 bases. With V trimmed by 0 bases and J by 5 bases, 5 bases remained unmatched. Germline-derived CDR1 and CDR2 are SGHRS and YFSETQ. The CDR3 covers 14 residues. The CDR3 bases are TGCGCCAGCAGCTTGGTGGCGGGAGCCCACGAGCAGTACTTC. Translating gives CASSLVAGAHEQYF.

The sample holds many counts of this clonotype. The CDR3 coding sequence is TGTGCCAGCAGTGAAGTAGCGGGGGAACACAATGAGCAGTTCTTC. It codes for CASSEVAGEHNEQFF. This sequence joins TRBV2 and TRBJ2-1; 9 nucleotides line up with TRBD2. CDR3 length equals 15 residues. Germline-derived CDR1 and CDR2 are SNHLY and FYNNEI. V gave up 1 base and J gave up 5 bases; unmatched junction bases: 3.

This clonotype was seen a handful of times. The CDR3, as DNA: TGCAGTGCTACCCATCGGGGGAGGGGTTATTATCACGAGCAGTACTTC. Translation gives CSATHRGRGYYHEQYF. V usage is TRBV20-1 and J usage is TRBJ2-7; 7 nucleotides agree with TRBD2. The junction had 17 bases not matched to a gene; V was cut back by 4 bases and J by 5 bases. The CDR3 totals 16 residues. Germline V gene sequence: CDR1 DFQATT, CDR2 SNEGSKA (reference sequence).